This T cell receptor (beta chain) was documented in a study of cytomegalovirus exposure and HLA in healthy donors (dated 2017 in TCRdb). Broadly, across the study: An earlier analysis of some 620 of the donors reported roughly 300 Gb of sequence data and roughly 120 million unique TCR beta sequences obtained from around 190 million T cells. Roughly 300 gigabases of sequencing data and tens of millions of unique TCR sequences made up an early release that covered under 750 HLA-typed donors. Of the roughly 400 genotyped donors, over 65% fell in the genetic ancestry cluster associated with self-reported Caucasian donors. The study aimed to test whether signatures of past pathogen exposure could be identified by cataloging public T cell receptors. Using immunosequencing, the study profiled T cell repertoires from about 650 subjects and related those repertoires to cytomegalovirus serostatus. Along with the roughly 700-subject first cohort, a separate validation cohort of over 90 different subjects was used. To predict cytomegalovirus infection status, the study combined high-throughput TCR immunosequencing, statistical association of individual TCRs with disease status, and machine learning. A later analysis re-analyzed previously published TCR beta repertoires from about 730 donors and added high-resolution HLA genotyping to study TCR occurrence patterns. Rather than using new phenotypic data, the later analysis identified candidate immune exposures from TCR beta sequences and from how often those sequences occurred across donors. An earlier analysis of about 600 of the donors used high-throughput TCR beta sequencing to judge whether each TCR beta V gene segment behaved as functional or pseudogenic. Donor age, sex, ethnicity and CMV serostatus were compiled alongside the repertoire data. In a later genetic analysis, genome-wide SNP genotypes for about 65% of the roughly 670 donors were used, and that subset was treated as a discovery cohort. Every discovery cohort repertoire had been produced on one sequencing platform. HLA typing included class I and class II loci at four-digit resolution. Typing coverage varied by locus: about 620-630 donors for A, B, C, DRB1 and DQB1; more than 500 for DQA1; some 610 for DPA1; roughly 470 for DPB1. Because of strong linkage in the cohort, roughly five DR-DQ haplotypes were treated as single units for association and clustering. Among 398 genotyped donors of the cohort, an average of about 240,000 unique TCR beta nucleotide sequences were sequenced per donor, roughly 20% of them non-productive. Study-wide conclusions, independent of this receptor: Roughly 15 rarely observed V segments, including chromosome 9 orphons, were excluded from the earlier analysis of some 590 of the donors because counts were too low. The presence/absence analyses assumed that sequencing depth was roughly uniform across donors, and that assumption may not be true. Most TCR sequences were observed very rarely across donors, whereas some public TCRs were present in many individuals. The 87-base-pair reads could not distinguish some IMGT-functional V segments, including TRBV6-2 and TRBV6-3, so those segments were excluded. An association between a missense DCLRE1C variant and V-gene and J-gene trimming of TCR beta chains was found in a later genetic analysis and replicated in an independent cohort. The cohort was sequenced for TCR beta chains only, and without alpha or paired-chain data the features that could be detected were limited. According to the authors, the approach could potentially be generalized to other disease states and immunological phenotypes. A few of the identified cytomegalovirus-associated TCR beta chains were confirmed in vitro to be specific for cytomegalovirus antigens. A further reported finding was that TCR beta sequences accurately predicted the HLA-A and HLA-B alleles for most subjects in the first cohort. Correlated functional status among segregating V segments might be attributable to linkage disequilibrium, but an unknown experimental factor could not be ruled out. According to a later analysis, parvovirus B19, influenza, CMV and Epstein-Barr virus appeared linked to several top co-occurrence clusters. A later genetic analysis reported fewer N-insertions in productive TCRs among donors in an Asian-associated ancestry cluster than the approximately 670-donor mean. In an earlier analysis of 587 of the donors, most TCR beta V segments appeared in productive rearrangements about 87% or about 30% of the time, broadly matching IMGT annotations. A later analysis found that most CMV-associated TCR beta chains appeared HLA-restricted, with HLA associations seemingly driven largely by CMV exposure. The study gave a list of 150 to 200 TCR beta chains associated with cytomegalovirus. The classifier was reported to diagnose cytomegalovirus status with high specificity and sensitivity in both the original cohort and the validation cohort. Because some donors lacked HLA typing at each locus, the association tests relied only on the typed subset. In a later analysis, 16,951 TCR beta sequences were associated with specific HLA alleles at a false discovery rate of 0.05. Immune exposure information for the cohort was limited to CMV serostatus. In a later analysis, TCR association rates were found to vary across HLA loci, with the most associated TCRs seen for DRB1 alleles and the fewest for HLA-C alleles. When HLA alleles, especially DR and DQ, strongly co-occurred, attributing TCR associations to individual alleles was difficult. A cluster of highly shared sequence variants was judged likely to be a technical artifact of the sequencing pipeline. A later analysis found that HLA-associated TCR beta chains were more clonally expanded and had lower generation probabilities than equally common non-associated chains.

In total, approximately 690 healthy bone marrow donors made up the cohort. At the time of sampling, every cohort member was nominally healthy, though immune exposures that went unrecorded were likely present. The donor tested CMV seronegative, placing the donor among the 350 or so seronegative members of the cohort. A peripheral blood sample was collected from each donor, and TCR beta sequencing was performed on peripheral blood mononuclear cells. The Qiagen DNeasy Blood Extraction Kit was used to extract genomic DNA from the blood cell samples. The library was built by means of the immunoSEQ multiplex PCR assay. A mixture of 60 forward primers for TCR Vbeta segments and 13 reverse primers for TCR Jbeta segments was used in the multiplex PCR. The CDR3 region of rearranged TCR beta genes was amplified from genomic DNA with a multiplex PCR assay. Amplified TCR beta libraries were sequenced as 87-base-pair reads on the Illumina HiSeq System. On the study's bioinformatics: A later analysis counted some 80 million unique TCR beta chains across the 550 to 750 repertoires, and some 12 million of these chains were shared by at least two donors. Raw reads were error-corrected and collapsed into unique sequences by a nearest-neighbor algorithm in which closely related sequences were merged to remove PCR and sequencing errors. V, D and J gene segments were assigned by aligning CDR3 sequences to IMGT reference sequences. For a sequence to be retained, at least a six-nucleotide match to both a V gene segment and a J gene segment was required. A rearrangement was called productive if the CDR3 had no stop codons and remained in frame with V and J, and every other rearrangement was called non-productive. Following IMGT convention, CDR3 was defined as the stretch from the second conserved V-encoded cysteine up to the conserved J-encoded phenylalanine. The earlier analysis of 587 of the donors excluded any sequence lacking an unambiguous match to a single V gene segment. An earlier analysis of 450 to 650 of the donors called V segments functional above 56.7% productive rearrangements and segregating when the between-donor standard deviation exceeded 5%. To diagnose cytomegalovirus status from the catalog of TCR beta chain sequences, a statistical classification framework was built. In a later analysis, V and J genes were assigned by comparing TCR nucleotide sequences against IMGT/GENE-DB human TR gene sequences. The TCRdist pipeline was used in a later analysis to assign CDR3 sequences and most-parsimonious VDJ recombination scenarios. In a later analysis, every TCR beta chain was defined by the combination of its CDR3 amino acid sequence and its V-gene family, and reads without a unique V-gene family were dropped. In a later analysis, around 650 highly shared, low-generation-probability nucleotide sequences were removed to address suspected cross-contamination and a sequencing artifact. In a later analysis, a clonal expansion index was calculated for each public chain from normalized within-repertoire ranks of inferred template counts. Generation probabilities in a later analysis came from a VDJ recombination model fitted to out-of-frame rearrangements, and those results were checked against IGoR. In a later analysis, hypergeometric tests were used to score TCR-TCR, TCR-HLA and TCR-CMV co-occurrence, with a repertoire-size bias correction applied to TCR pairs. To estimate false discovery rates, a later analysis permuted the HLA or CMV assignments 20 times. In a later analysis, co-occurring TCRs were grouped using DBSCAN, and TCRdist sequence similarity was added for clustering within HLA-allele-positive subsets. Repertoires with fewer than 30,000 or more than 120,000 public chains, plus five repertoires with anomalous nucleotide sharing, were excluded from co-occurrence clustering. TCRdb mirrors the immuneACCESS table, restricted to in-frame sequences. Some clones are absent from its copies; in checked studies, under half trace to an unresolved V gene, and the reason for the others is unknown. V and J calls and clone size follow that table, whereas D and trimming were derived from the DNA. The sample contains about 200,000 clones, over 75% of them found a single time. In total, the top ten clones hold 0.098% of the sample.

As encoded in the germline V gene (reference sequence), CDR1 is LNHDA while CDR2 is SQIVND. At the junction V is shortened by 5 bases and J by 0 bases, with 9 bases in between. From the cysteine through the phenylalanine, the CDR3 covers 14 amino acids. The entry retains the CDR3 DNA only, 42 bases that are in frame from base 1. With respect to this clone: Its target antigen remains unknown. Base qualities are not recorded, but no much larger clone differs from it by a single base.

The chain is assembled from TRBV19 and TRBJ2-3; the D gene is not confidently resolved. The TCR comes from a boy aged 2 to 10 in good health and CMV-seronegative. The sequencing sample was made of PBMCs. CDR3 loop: CASSPPYSTDTQYF. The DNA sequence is TGTGCCAGTAGTCCCCCCTACAGCACAGATACGCAGTATTTT.